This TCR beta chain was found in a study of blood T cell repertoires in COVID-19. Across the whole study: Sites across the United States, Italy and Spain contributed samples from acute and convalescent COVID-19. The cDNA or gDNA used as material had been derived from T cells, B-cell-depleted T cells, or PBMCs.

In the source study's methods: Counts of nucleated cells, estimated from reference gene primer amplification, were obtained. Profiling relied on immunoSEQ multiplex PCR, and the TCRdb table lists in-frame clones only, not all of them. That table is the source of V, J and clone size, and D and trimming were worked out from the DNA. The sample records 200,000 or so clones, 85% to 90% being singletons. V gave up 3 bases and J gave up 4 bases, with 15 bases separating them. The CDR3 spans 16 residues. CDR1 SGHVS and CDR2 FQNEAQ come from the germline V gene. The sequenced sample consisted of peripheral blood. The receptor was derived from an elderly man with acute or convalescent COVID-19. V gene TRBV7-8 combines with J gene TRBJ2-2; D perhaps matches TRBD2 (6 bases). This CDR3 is CASSLVMRGGTGELFF. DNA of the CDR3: TGTGCCAGCAGCTTGGTTATGAGGGGAGGCACCGGGGAGCTGTTTTTT.